These 30 T cell receptor beta chains share one sample of origin, sequenced in a study of blood T cells in healthy people across ages. Together with a sample-barcoded 5' primer, a J-beta primer mix was included in a second PCR lasting about 6 to 11 cycles. TCRdb itself ran the 5' RACE reads through MiXCR, one entry per CDR3 protein. The sample records approximately 780,000 distinct CDR3 sequences, around a quarter being singletons. Another study also made use of these data, one on T cells of mothers and their children.

The specimen was blood. These TCRs come from a boy aged 10-17 years in good health.

The gene calls are TRBV4-2 and TRBJ2-1; tentative D call: TRBD2 (5 bases). The J call may be faulty, since TRBJ2-5 better matches the DNA end. Germline V gives CDR1 LGHNA, CDR2 YNFKEQ. The CDR3 length is 15 residues. CDR3 nucleotide sequence: TGTGCCAGCAGCCAAGGGACTCCCCATCAAGAGACCCAGTACTTC. It translates to CASSQGTPHQETQYF.

In regard to this clonotype: Sequence at one end of the junction differs from germline and may be a read error. The chain joins TRBV11-2 to TRBJ2-5, with unresolved D. The CDR3 totals 13 residues. CDR1 and CDR2 (germline): SGHAT, FQNNGV. CDR3 bases: TGTGCCGGCAGCCCCTCAGGTGAAGAGACCCAGTACTTC. This encodes CAGSPSGEETQYF.

This clonotype was counted between two and nine times. The rearrangement uses TRBV7-9 and TRBJ1-6, with D perhaps matching TRBD1 (6 bases). This CDR3 has 15 residues. Trimming stripped 6 bases from V and 3 bases from J, with 12 bases between. Germline CDR1 SEHNR, CDR2 FQNEAQ (reference sequence). CDR3 in DNA: TGTGCCAGCAGTTACAAGGACAGCTATAATTCACCCCTCCACTTT. Translated: CASSYKDSYNSPLHF.

This clonotype was seen only a few times. The chain couples TRBV5-1 to TRBJ1-1; D remains unclear. Germline-derived CDR1 and CDR2 are SGHRS and YFSETQ. This CDR3 region has 15 residues. V was cut by 3 bases and J by 0 bases, with 12 bases left in between. This chain's CDR3 is CASSWTGTLNTEAFF. CDR3 bases: TGCGCCAGCAGCTGGACGGGAACCTTGAACACTGAAGCTTTCTTT.

This chain uses TRBV6-2 or TRBV6-3 with TRBJ2-1; D might be TRBD2 (5 bases). The CDR3 extends over 13 amino acids. In germline, CDR1 is MNHEY, CDR2 SVGEGT. Trimming removed 6 bases at V and 0 bases at J, with 6 bases between. The CDR3 protein is CASSGNSYNEQFF. The CDR3, as DNA: TGTGCCAGCAGCGGGAACTCCTACAATGAGCAGTTCTTC.

A few counts support this clonotype. J is TRBJ2-5 and V is TRBV5-1; the D gene is possibly TRBD1 (6 bases). The V and J ends lost 3 bases and 1 base respectively, with 13 bases between them. Per the germline V gene, CDR1 is SGHRS and CDR2 is YFSETQ. CDR3 length: 15 amino acids. As DNA, the CDR3 is TGCGCCAGCAGCTGGGAGACAGGTGTCCAAGAGACCCAGTACTTC. The encoded protein is CASSWETGVQETQYF.

This clonotype came up a few times. This chain links TRBV21-1 with TRBJ2-7; the tabulated D call, TRBD2, remains unverified against the DNA. TRBV21-1 is flagged as a pseudogene. CDR3 length: 16 residues. In DNA form, the CDR3 reads TGTGCCAGCAGCAAAGAGAGGACTCCAAGCTCCTACGAGCAGTACTTC. As protein: CASSKERTPSSYEQYF.

The rearrangement joins TRBV12-3 or TRBV12-4 to TRBJ2-5; D may match TRBD1 or TRBD2 (6 bases each). Trimming took off 1 base at V and 3 bases at J, with 12 bases between the two ends. The CDR3 runs 15 residues. In DNA, the CDR3 is TGTGCCAGCAGTTTAGTGACAGGAGGGAAAGAGACCCAGTACTTC. This codes for CASSLVTGGKETQYF.

The chain carries TRBV6-1 and TRBJ1-1; D gene unclear. The germline V gene encodes CDR1 MNHNS and CDR2 SASEGT. CDR3 length equals 14 residues. V was pared by 7 bases and J by 2 bases, with 14 bases between. This CDR3 reads CASTQTRSNTEAFF. CDR3 DNA: TGTGCCAGCACTCAAACACGGAGTAACACTGAAGCTTTCTTT.

The chain recombines TRBV28 with TRBJ2-7, with D maybe TRBD1 (5 bases). The CDR3 runs to 13 residues. Germline CDR1 and CDR2: MDHEN and SYDVKM. V was cut by 6 bases and J by 1 base, with 10 bases left in between. This CDR3 is CASRAGLSYEQYF. The CDR3 DNA reads TGTGCCAGCAGGGCAGGGTTGTCCTACGAGCAGTACTTC.

This clonotype was counted a few times. The chain has TRBV20-1 and TRBJ2-7; 9 bases align to TRBD2. The CDR3 is made up of 13 amino acids. CDR1 is DFQATT and CDR2 is SNEGSKA in the germline V gene (reference sequence). V was pared by 4 bases and J by 3 bases, with 4 bases of the junction left unmatched. The CDR3 spells CSAKSGGLYEQYF. CDR3 DNA: TGCAGTGCTAAAAGCGGGGGGCTCTACGAGCAGTACTTC.

The chain couples TRBV6-6 to TRBJ1-2; tentatively, D is TRBD1 (5 bases). Between the trimmed V and J ends, which lost 5 bases and 4 bases, there was a span of 14 bases. CDR1 and CDR2 from the germline V gene are MNHNY and SVGAGI (reference sequence). This CDR3 has 14 residues. The DNA of the CDR3 is TGTGCCAGCAGTCCGGGGGGAGAACCCTATGGCTACACCTTC. Residues: CASSPGGEPYGYTF.

V gene TRBV11-1 combines with J gene TRBJ2-1; D is ambiguous. The germline gives CDR1 SGHAT, CDR2 FQDESV (reference sequence). V lost 6 bases and J lost 3, with 15 bases in between. The CDR3 runs 15 residues. The DNA for the CDR3 is TGTGCCAGCAGATTCCAAGCCCCAGACTACAATGAGCAGTTCTTC. Protein: CASRFQAPDYNEQFF.

This clonotype was seen only once. This rearrangement joins TRBV12-5 to TRBJ2-3; TRBD1 aligns across 7 bases. CDR3 length: 13 residues. Germline V gene sequence: CDR1 LGHNT, CDR2 FRNRAP. Trimming removed 6 bases from V and 0 bases from J; junction bases left unmatched: 0. CDR3 sequence: CASGQGSTDTQYF. In nucleotides, the CDR3 is TGTGCTAGTGGACAGGGGAGCACAGATACGCAGTATTTT.

This clonotype has more than one count but fewer than ten. The chain employs TRBV27 and TRBJ1-2; D may be TRBD1 (6 bases). Looked up from germline, CDR1 is MNHEY and CDR2 is SMNVEV (reference sequence). With 5 bases removed from V and 6 bases from J, the gap between germline ends came to 25 bases. There are 17 residues in the CDR3. This CDR3 is CASSPWIGTNRWDGYTF. Here the CDR3 DNA reads TGTGCCAGCAGTCCCTGGATAGGGACAAACCGTTGGGATGGCTACACCTTC.

The chain uses TRBV5-1 and TRBJ2-5, with TRBD2 as a possible D gene (6 bases). The assigned J gene may be wrong: the sequence end matches TRBJ2-7 better. Germline CDR1 reads SGHRS; CDR2 reads YFSETQ. The CDR3 length is 18 residues. This chain's CDR3 is CASSLLFGTRDFSYEQYF. In DNA form, the CDR3 reads TGCGCCAGCAGCTTGTTATTTGGCACCCGGGACTTCTCCTACGAGCAGTACTTC.

The rearrangement links TRBV5-6 to TRBJ1-2; 7 positions agree with TRBD1. This CDR3 has 16 residues. CDR1 SGHDT and CDR2 YYEEEE come from the germline V gene. J lost 8 bases, V lost 0 bases, and 13 bases had no gene match. CDR3 residues: CASSLGRQGGLGGYTF. The DNA of the CDR3 is TGTGCCAGCAGCTTGGGCAGACAGGGCGGTCTGGGGGGCTACACCTTC.

This rearrangement joins TRBV5-1 to TRBJ2-7; D is perhaps TRBD1 (6 bases). V was trimmed by 0 bases and J by 3 bases, leaving 16 bases between them. CDR1 and CDR2 (germline): SGHRS, YFSETQ. This CDR3 comprises 16 residues. The CDR3 DNA follows: TGCGCCAGCAGCTTGGGGACAGACGGCGAAGGCTACGAGCAGTACTTC. This sequence encodes CASSLGTDGEGYEQYF.

This chain connects TRBV3-1 to TRBJ2-5, with D tentatively TRBD1 (6 bases). This CDR3 contains 15 residues. Trimming removed 2 bases at V and 0 bases at J, with 10 bases between. Germline V gene lookup returns CDR1 LGHDT and CDR2 YNNKEL (reference sequence). The CDR3 DNA follows: TGTGCCAGCAGCCAACAGGGGACCTACCAAGAGACCCAGTACTTC. This encodes CASSQQGTYQETQYF.

There are a few counts of this clonotype. The rearrangement links TRBV28 to TRBJ2-7; 8 nucleotides agree with TRBD1. Germline V gene data show CDR1 as MDHEN and CDR2 as SYDVKM. With 1 base clipped from V and 11 bases from J, the junction kept 13 bases outside the gene matches. This CDR3 is 15 amino acids long. The CDR3 sequence is CASSLSGQANVRKYF. The CDR3 DNA reads TGTGCCAGCAGTTTATCGGGACAGGCCAATGTGAGGAAGTACTTC.

This rearrangement joins TRBV9 to TRBJ1-1; D is possibly TRBD1 (5 bases). Trimming pared 3 bases from V and 3 bases from J, leaving 12 bases between. The CDR3 spans 14 residues. CDR1 and CDR2 from the germline V gene are SGDLS and YYNGEE. The DNA of the CDR3 is TGTGCCAGCAGCGCTGTCCCGGGGGACACTGAAGCTTTCTTT. Encoded protein: CASSAVPGDTEAFF.

The chain uses TRBV19 and TRBJ1-2; no definite D call. Germline assignment: CDR1 LNHDA and CDR2 SQIVND (reference sequence). Trimming took off 7 bases at V and 0 bases at J, with 12 bases between the two ends. The length of the CDR3 is 14 residues. CDR3 bases: TGTGCCAGTAAAGCGGACGGCTCTAACTATGGCTACACCTTC. It is translated as CASKADGSNYGYTF.

As concerns this clonotype: This is likely a read error, given that the CDR3 carries no conserved phenylalanine or tryptophan at its end. This chain connects TRBV6-1 to TRBJ2-7; the D is unclear. Germline CDR1 MNHNS, CDR2 SASEGT. Between the trimmed V and J ends, which lost 4 bases and 2 bases, there was a span of 15 bases. The CDR3 runs to 15 residues. The CDR3 nucleotides are TGTGCCAGCAGTGGGATAGCCACTTGGGCCTACGAGCAGTACCTC. It is translated as CASSGIATWAYEQYL.

The rearrangement joins TRBV14 to TRBJ1-2, with TRBD1 as a possible D gene (5 bases). Trimming stripped 1 base from V and 6 bases from J, with 15 bases between. The germline V gene encodes CDR1 SGHDN and CDR2 FVKESK. The CDR3 has 15 residues. In nucleotides, the CDR3 is TGTGCCAGCAGCCAAGTTTCTGATGGGGCGGATGGCTACACCTTC. Its translation: CASSQVSDGADGYTF.

The chain has TRBV5-1 and TRBJ2-5; D perhaps matches TRBD2 (7 bases). This CDR3 has 15 residues. CDR1 is SGHRS and CDR2 is YFSETQ in the germline V gene. The V gene lost 2 bases and the J gene lost 2 bases, with 13 bases spanning the gap. CDR3 in amino acids: CASSFARGPQETQYF. Written as DNA, the CDR3 is TGCGCCAGCAGCTTTGCGCGGGGGCCGCAAGAGACCCAGTACTTC.

This chain uses TRBV7-9 with TRBJ1-2; TRBD1 aligns across 9 bases. Trimming cost V 6 bases and J 7 bases; bases outside gene matches: 12. CDR1 and CDR2 (germline): SEHNR, FQNEAQ (reference sequence). The CDR3 runs 15 residues. The CDR3 DNA sequence: TGTGCCAGCAGGCCTAAGGGACAGGGCGGAATTGGCTACACCTTC. This sequence encodes CASRPKGQGGIGYTF.

In this sample, this clonotype turned up a few times. This chain links TRBV7-6 with TRBJ2-2; D is possibly TRBD1 (6 bases). The CDR3 is 18 amino acids. V shed 5 bases and J shed 3 bases, with 22 bases lying between them. CDR1 is SGHVS and CDR2 is FNYEAQ in the germline V gene. CDR3: CASSLRELRGIDTGELFF. In DNA form, the CDR3 reads TGTGCCAGCAGCCTAAGGGAACTAAGGGGGATCGACACCGGGGAGCTGTTTTTT.

This clonotype was counted a single time. At one end the junction does not follow the germline gene, possibly because of a read error. The V and J genes are TRBV20-1 and TRBJ2-7; D is perhaps TRBD1 (6 bases). The CDR3 runs to 13 residues. Germline assignment: CDR1 DFQATT and CDR2 SNEGSKA (reference sequence). The CDR3 sequence: CSARPQGSCEQYF. The CDR3 DNA reads as TGCAGTGCTAGACCCCAGGGGTCCTGCGAGCAGTACTTC.

This clonotype was counted only a few times. V usage is TRBV6-2 or TRBV6-3 and J usage is TRBJ1-2; D is unclear. The CDR3 consists of 13 residues. Trimming removed 2 bases from V and 8 bases from J, with 12 bases in between. The germline V gene has CDR1 MNHEY and CDR2 SVGEGT. In nucleotides, the CDR3 is TGTGCCAGCAGTTACGAGAGAGGGTACGGCTACACCTTC. It codes for CASSYERGYGYTF.

This clonotype was picked up a small number of times. This chain joins TRBV12-3 or TRBV12-4 and TRBJ1-3; D unresolved. The CDR3 sequence is 14 residues long. V was clipped by 6 bases and J by 2 bases, with 11 bases between them. This CDR3 is CASSPRQTGNTIYF. CDR3 DNA: TGTGCCAGCAGCCCCCGACAAACTGGAAACACCATATATTTT.